This entry lists 31 T cell receptor beta chains sequenced from one sample in a study of blood T cells in healthy people across ages. It was with a sample-barcoded 5' primer and a J-beta primer mix that a second PCR of about 6 to 12 cycles was run. Each CDR3 protein is one row after TCRdb ran MiXCR on the 5' RACE reads. The profile covers around 1.7 million distinct CDR3 sequences, with 28% appearing a single time and 7% to 9% taken by the ten largest. The specimen was blood. These receptors originate from a woman aged 25 to 39 in good health.

The rearrangement uses TRBV5-1 and TRBJ2-7, with TRBD1 identical over 7 bases. This CDR3 has 14 residues. Germline V lookup: CDR1 SGHRS, CDR2 YFSETQ. Germline trimming cut 3 bases from V and 6 bases from J; bases unmatched to any gene: 9. The CDR3 region has the DNA TGCGCCAGCAGCTCCGACAGGGTGGGCGGCGAGCAGTACTTC. This codes for CASSSDRVGGEQYF.

A few counts support this clonotype. V is TRBV5-1 and J is TRBJ1-1; D not resolved. The germline CDR1 and CDR2 sequences are SGHRS and YFSETQ. The CDR3 is 12 residues long. Trimming took off 6 bases at V and 1 base at J, with 7 bases between the two ends. Here the CDR3 reads CASKWGNTEAFF. Here the CDR3 DNA reads TGCGCCAGCAAGTGGGGGAACACTGAAGCTTTCTTT.

Worth noting for this clonotype: A read error may be the cause here, since a much bigger clone is one base away. The chain combines TRBV29-1 with TRBJ2-5, with no clear D. Germline V gene data show CDR1 as SQVTM and CDR2 as ANQGSEA. V shed 5 bases and J shed 11 bases, with 9 bases lying between them. The CDR3 contains 9 residues. The CDR3 loop reads CSVRCEQYF. The CDR3 DNA sequence: TGCAGCGTTAGGTGTGAGCAGTACTTC.

The chain links TRBV3-1 to TRBJ1-6; possibly TRBD1 for D (6 bases). V was shortened by 3 bases and J by 10 bases, with 13 bases between the two germline ends. CDR3 length equals 14 residues. Per the germline V gene, CDR1 is LGHDT and CDR2 is YNNKEL (reference sequence). CDR3 sequence reads: CASSHTGNPSPLHF. The CDR3 nucleotides read TGTGCCAGCAGCCACACAGGGAATCCATCACCCCTCCACTTT.

The chain couples TRBV5-1 to TRBJ2-3; 9 bases are a match to TRBD2. The CDR3 spans 16 residues. Trimming removed 4 bases from V and 4 bases from J; junction bases left unmatched: 10. Looked up from germline, CDR1 is SGHRS and CDR2 is YFSETQ. The CDR3: CASSPLAGAGSDTQYF. As DNA, the CDR3 is TGCGCCAGCAGCCCCTTAGCGGGGGCCGGGTCAGATACGCAGTATTTT.

The chain uses TRBV20-1 and TRBJ2-1; tentatively, D is TRBD1 or TRBD2 (5 bases each). The CDR3 contains 15 residues. Between the trimmed V and J ends, which lost 6 bases and 10 bases, there was a span of 25 bases. Per germline, CDR1 DFQATT and CDR2 SNEGSKA (reference sequence). CDR3 DNA: TGCAGTGCCCGGGACGGGCGGGCAGTTACCAACGAGCAGTTCTTC. Amino acids: CSARDGRAVTNEQFF.

This clonotype was recorded at least ten times. The rearrangement links TRBV6-2 or TRBV6-3 to TRBJ1-5, with 7 bases aligning to TRBD1. This CDR3 has 13 amino acids. Germline CDR1 and CDR2: MNHEY and SVGEGT. V shed 5 bases and J 4 bases; nucleotides not matched to a gene: 2. The CDR3 loop reads CASSTTGNQPQHF. CDR3 nucleotides: TGTGCCAGCAGTACGACAGGGAATCAGCCCCAGCATTTT.

CDR3 amino acids: CASSLGPSNRGSNYEQYF. The CDR3 bases are TGCGCCAGCAGCTTGGGACCCTCAAACAGGGGATCCAATTACGAGCAGTACTTC. The chain recombines TRBV5-1 with TRBJ2-7; 7 nucleotides align to TRBD1. CDR1 and CDR2 (germline): SGHRS, YFSETQ. Trimming at V came to 0 bases and at J to 4 bases, leaving 16 bases not matched to a gene. The CDR3 totals 18 residues.

This clonotype was detected ten times or more. The V call is TRBV5-1, the J call TRBJ2-7; 8 nucleotides line up with TRBD2. The CDR3 extends over 14 amino acids. Per germline, CDR1 SGHRS and CDR2 YFSETQ. V gave up 5 bases and J gave up 2 bases; unmatched junction bases: 6. The CDR3 DNA is TGCGCCAGCAGTGCGGAGCGGGGGCCCTACGAGCAGTACTTC. Protein product: CASSAERGPYEQYF.

There are a few counts of this clonotype. CDR3 DNA sequence: TGCGCCAGCAGCCAAGGTCCCCCCGCAGGGGGGTCAGATACGCAGTATTTT. Amino acids: CASSQGPPAGGSDTQYF. This chain links TRBV4-1 with TRBJ2-3; perhaps TRBD1 as D (7 bases). Looked up from germline, CDR1 is MGHRA and CDR2 is YSYEKL. This CDR3 is 17 amino acids long. V shed 1 base and J shed 4 bases, with 18 bases lying between them.

V and J are TRBV7-9 and TRBJ1-1, with D possibly matching TRBD1 (6 bases). This CDR3 spans 15 amino acids. Germline V gene data show CDR1 as SEHNR and CDR2 as FQNEAQ (reference sequence). Trimming removed 5 bases from V and 0 bases from J, with 13 bases in between. CDR3 sequence (DNA): TGTGCCAGCAGCACGACGGACAGATTGAACACTGAAGCTTTCTTT. This sequence encodes CASSTTDRLNTEAFF.

This clonotype has a count of ten or more. The chain couples TRBV29-1 to TRBJ2-7; TRBD1 matches 7 bases. This CDR3 region has 15 residues. Germline values: CDR1 SQVTM, CDR2 ANQGSEA. Trimming cost V 0 bases and J 3 bases; bases outside gene matches: 8. In DNA form, the CDR3 reads TGCAGCGTTGAAGATCCGACGACAGGGCACTACGAGCAGTACTTC. As protein: CSVEDPTTGHYEQYF.

The sample holds a few counts of this clonotype. The chain joins TRBV3-1 to TRBJ2-5; D uncertain. The V gene's germline CDR1 is LGHDT and CDR2 YNNKEL (reference sequence). This CDR3 comprises 15 residues. The V end lost 1 base, the J end lost 2 bases, and 11 bases lay between the germline ends. The CDR3 sequence: CASSQGLSVQETQYF. In DNA form, the CDR3 reads TGTGCCAGCAGCCAAGGGCTGTCAGTACAAGAGACCCAGTACTTC.

This clonotype was detected a few times. V and J are TRBV12-3 or TRBV12-4 and TRBJ2-5; 8 bases map to TRBD1. With 5 bases clipped from V and 1 base from J, the junction kept 6 bases outside the gene matches. The CDR3 has 15 residues. CDR3 sequence reads: CASSPLDRVQETQYF. In DNA, the CDR3 is TGTGCCAGCAGTCCATTGGACAGGGTCCAAGAGACCCAGTACTTC.

With respect to this clonotype: A read error may be the cause here, since a much bigger clone is one base away. The conserved closing phenylalanine or tryptophan is absent in this CDR3, likely reflecting a read error. This rearrangement joins TRBV5-1 to TRBJ2-7, with 7 bases identical to TRBD1. The CDR3 is 15 amino acids. Germline CDR1 SGHRS, CDR2 YFSETQ. The trim removed 4 bases at V and 0 bases at J, leaving 7 bases unmatched. The CDR3 reads CASSTGTARSYEQYL. For the CDR3, the DNA is TGCGCCAGCAGCACCGGGACAGCGCGCTCCTACGAGCAGTACCTC.

This clonotype was seen repeatedly, ten times or more. The chain carries TRBV29-1 and TRBJ2-7, with 12 bases aligning to TRBD2. V lost 6 bases, J lost 2 bases, and 5 bases stayed unmatched. This CDR3 is built from 14 residues. In germline, CDR1 is SQVTM, CDR2 ANQGSEA. CDR3 nucleotides: TGCAGCGTGAGGACTAGCGGGAACCCCTACGAGCAGTACTTC. This sequence encodes CSVRTSGNPYEQYF.

As DNA, the CDR3 is TGTGCCAGCAGCGCGGGGGGACAGGGCGTCTACGAGCAGTACTTC. Its translation: CASSAGGQGVYEQYF. The chain couples TRBV9 to TRBJ2-7, with 9 bases identical to TRBD1. J lost 3 bases, V lost 3 bases, and 7 bases had no gene match. This CDR3 spans 15 amino acids. CDR1 and CDR2 (germline): SGDLS, YYNGEE.

The chain recombines TRBV10-3 with TRBJ2-3; D uncertain. Germline V gene data show CDR1 as ENHRY and CDR2 as SYGVKD. V dropped 3 bases and J dropped 4 bases, with 5 bases sitting between them. The CDR3 consists of 12 residues. In DNA, the CDR3 is TGTGCCATCAGTGATGGTCCAGATACGCAGTATTTT. The encoded protein is CAISDGPDTQYF.

The V call is TRBV6-2 or TRBV6-3, the J call TRBJ2-5; 7 bases map to TRBD1. The V segment lost 6 bases and the J segment 5 bases; nucleotides outside the gene matches: 18. This CDR3 contains 17 residues. Germline loops: CDR1 MNHEY, CDR2 SVGEGT. The CDR3 DNA reads TGTGCCAGCAGAGCGCCACGCACCGGGACAGACGGGGAGACCCAGTACTTC. This translates into CASRAPRTGTDGETQYF.

Ten or more counts support this clonotype. V and J are TRBV12-3 or TRBV12-4 and TRBJ2-5; the match to TRBD2 covers 9 bases. J gave up 4 bases and V 2 bases, and 2 bases lay outside the gene matches. This CDR3 is built from 14 residues. The CDR3 nucleotides read TGTGCCAGCAGTTTATGGACTAGCGTAGAGACCCAGTACTTC. Translating gives CASSLWTSVETQYF.

Only a few counts were recorded for this clonotype. V gene TRBV5-1 combines with J gene TRBJ2-7, with TRBD1 matching 7 bases. Germline trimming cut 4 bases from V and 5 bases from J; bases unmatched to any gene: 12. Germline V gene data show CDR1 as SGHRS and CDR2 as YFSETQ. This CDR3 is 15 amino acids long. The CDR3 region has the DNA TGCGCCAGCAGCCCTCTCCAGGGGGTTGAGGACGAGCAGTACTTC. Translation gives CASSPLQGVEDEQYF. Looking up the rest from reference TRBV5-1 and TRBJ2-7 gives the full variable domain: KAGVTQTPRYLIKTRGQQVTLSCSPISGHRSVSWYQQTPGQGLQFLFEYFSETQRNKGNFPGRFSGRQFSNSRSEMNVSTLELGDSALYLCASSPLQGVEDEQYFGPGTRLTVT.

The V call is TRBV7-2, the J call TRBJ2-7; 7 bases fit TRBD2. The CDR3 is 16 amino acids. V was pared by 4 bases and J by 5 bases, with 14 bases of the junction left unmatched. CDR1 is SGHTA, CDR2 FQGNSA, per germline. The CDR3 DNA reads as TGTGCCAGCAGCTCTAAGTCCACCGGCGGGAGCAACGAGCAGTACTTC. This gives the protein CASSSKSTGGSNEQYF. Combining the CDR3 with reference TRBV7-2 and TRBJ2-7 gives the whole variable domain GAGVSQSPSNKVTEKGKDVELRCDPISGHTALYWYRQSLGQGLEFLIYFQGNSAPDKSGLPSDRFSAERTGGSVSTLTIQRTQQEDSAVYLCASSSKSTGGSNEQYFGPGTRLTVT.

The chain links TRBV29-1 to TRBJ1-6, with 10 bases identical to TRBD1. The CDR3 is made up of 14 amino acids. Germline V gives CDR1 SQVTM, CDR2 ANQGSEA. V trimming: 4 bases; J trimming: 9 bases; junction bases outside the gene matches: 6. As DNA, the CDR3 is TGCAGCGTTGCCGGGACAGGGGTTCGTTCACCCCTCCACTTT. Encoded protein: CSVAGTGVRSPLHF.

This clonotype has more than one count but fewer than ten. This rearrangement joins TRBV3-1 to TRBJ2-5, with 8 bases lining up with TRBD1. CDR3 length: 14 residues. The V and J ends lost 5 bases and 2 bases, in that order; junction bases with no gene match: 4. The germline V gene encodes CDR1 LGHDT and CDR2 YNNKEL (reference sequence). As DNA, the CDR3 is TGTGCCAGCAGCATACGACAGGGGCAAGAGACCCAGTACTTC. Protein: CASSIRQGQETQYF.

This clonotype showed up just a few times. The CDR3 DNA follows: TGCGCCAGCAGCTTACTAGCGGGAGACTTCAATGAGCAGTTCTTC. This codes for CASSLLAGDFNEQFF. The V gene is TRBV5-1, the J gene TRBJ2-1; 11 bases agree with TRBD2. CDR1 and CDR2 (germline): SGHRS, YFSETQ. CDR3 length equals 15 residues. V gave up 2 bases and J gave up 6 bases; unmatched junction bases: 4.

CDR3 amino acids: CAWSGITEAFF. DNA of the CDR3: TGTGCCTGGAGTGGGATAACTGAAGCTTTCTTT. This sequence joins TRBV30 and TRBJ1-1, with D unresolved. Germline loops: CDR1 GTSNPN, CDR2 SVGIG (reference sequence). V dropped 1 base and J dropped 5 bases, with 5 bases sitting between them. The CDR3 contains 11 residues.

This clonotype was picked up many times. This rearrangement joins TRBV7-9 to TRBJ2-1, with TRBD2 matching over 14 bases. The trim removed 5 bases at V and 9 bases at J, leaving 6 bases unmatched. Germline V gene sequence: CDR1 SEHNR, CDR2 FQNEAQ (reference sequence). This CDR3 has 15 amino acids. The CDR3, as DNA: TGTGCCAGCAGCCCGGGACTAGCGGGGGACGTTGAGCAGTTCTTC. Translating it yields CASSPGLAGDVEQFF. Supplemented by reference TRBV7-9 and TRBJ2-1, the full variable domain reads DTGVSQNPRHKITKRGQNVTFRCDPISEHNRLYWYRQTLGQGPEFLTYFQNEAQLEKSRLLSDRFSAERPKGSFSTLEIQRTEQGDSAMYLCASSPGLAGDVEQFFGPGTRLTVL.

This clonotype has a count of ten or more. The chain uses TRBV12-3 or TRBV12-4 and TRBJ1-2, with D uncertain. V was cut by 1 base and J by 6 bases, with 9 bases left in between. The CDR3 is 13 residues long. CDR3 coding DNA: TGTGCCAGCAGTTTAGTCCTCCCGAATGGCTACACCTTC. Its translation: CASSLVLPNGYTF.

This clonotype came up many times. This chain uses TRBV20-1 with TRBJ2-5; the match to TRBD1 covers 9 bases. Per the germline V gene, CDR1 is DFQATT and CDR2 is SNEGSKA (reference sequence). The CDR3 runs 11 residues. J was trimmed by 5 bases and V by 5 bases; bases with no gene match: 0. CDR3 region: CSAGQGETQYF. CDR3 bases: TGCAGTGCTGGACAGGGGGAGACCCAGTACTTC.

The chain uses TRBV11-2 and TRBJ2-5; no clear D gene. Germline loops: CDR1 SGHAT, CDR2 FQNNGV. Trimming stripped 6 bases from V and 4 bases from J, with 12 bases between. CDR3 size: 13 residues. The CDR3 loop is CASRAGDPETQYF. CDR3 DNA sequence: TGTGCCAGCAGGGCCGGCGACCCAGAGACCCAGTACTTC.

This clonotype was detected only a few times. This rearrangement joins TRBV20-1 to TRBJ2-5; 10 nucleotides line up with TRBD1. Germline V gives CDR1 DFQATT, CDR2 SNEGSKA (reference sequence). After removal of 5 bases from V and 5 bases from J, the junction contained 5 bases not matched to a gene. The CDR3 has 13 residues. In DNA, the CDR3 is TGCAGTGCTTTGACAGGGGGCGCGGAGACCCAGTACTTC. Translated, it gives CSALTGGAETQYF.